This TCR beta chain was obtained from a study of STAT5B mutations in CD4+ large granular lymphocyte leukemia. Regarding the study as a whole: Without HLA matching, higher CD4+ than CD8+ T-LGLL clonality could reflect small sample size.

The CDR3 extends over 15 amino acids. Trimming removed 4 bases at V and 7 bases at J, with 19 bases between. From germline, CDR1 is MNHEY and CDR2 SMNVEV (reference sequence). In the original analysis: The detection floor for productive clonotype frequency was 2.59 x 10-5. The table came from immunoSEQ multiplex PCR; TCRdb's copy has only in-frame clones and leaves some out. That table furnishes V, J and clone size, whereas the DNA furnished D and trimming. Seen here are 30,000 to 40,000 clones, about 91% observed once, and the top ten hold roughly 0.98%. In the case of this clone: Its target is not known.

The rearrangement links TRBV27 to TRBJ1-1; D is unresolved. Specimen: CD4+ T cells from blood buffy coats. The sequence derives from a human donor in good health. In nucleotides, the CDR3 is TGTGCCAGCAGTTCGGCTGGGATTCGGCGGGGTGAAGCTTTCTTT. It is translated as CASSSAGIRRGEAFF.